The T cell receptor beta chain described here comes from a study of cytomegalovirus exposure and HLA in healthy donors. 60 Vbeta and 13 Jbeta primers were used in PCR. TCRdb's copy holds only in-frame clones and misses some; the assay was immunoSEQ multiplex PCR. The repertoire consists of just under 150,000 clones, with 80% to 85% occurring once and the leading ten covering 2.9%. The CDR3 totals 16 residues. With 3 bases clipped from V and 4 bases from J, the junction kept 9 bases outside the gene matches. CDR1 SQVTM and CDR2 ANQGSEA come from the germline V gene. The specimen sequenced was PBMCs. The chain links TRBV29-1 to TRBJ1-5, with 10 bases aligning to TRBD1. This TCR derives from a woman in her twenties or thirties in good health and CMV-seronegative. CDR3 protein: CSVEETGGGGNQPQHF. Here the CDR3 DNA reads TGCAGCGTTGAGGAGACAGGGGGCGGGGGGAATCAGCCCCAGCATTTT.